Listed below are T cell receptor beta chains from one sample, sequenced in a study of blood T cell repertoires in COVID-19. Profiled with immunoSEQ multiplex PCR; TCRdb holds only in-frame clones, not every one. The sample gives about 260,000 clones, 88% of which show up once; about 4% is in the top ten. Material: peripheral blood. These TCRs come from a man aged 55 to 69 who had recovered from COVID-19. The CDR3 runs from the conserved cysteine through the conserved F or W. The D gene is left open where the match is weak. Clone size appears in some rows only: once, few, many, or a class for an expanded clone.

d_call: TRBD1; j_call: TRBJ1-3; v_call: TRBV9; clone_size: NA; cdr3_nt: TGTGCCAGCAGCGAGAGGCCACGGGCAGGGGGCGAAAACACCATATATTTT; cdr3_aa: CASSERPRAGGENTIYF
d_call: TRBD2; j_call: TRBJ2-5; v_call: TRBV2; clone_size: NA; cdr3_nt: TGTGCCAGCACCACGGGACTAGCGGGAGGAGGCCAAGAGACCCAGTACTTC; cdr3_aa: CASTTGLAGGGQETQYF
d_call: NA; j_call: TRBJ1-2; v_call: TRBV18; clone_size: NA; cdr3_nt: TGTGCCAGCTCACCACCCGGCAGGCCCTATGGCTACACCTTC; cdr3_aa: CASSPPGRPYGYTF
d_call: NA; j_call: TRBJ1-1; v_call: TRBV7-8; clone_size: NA; cdr3_nt: TGTGCCAGCAGCTTCGTCCCAGGGGAGGGGAACACTGAAGCTTTCTTT; cdr3_aa: CASSFVPGEGNTEAFF
d_call: NA; j_call: TRBJ2-7; v_call: TRBV11-2; clone_size: NA; cdr3_nt: TGTGCCAGCAGCAGAACAGGGAACTACGAGCAGTACTTC; cdr3_aa: CASSRTGNYEQYF
d_call: TRBD1; j_call: TRBJ1-6; v_call: TRBV5-1; clone_size: few; cdr3_nt: TGCGCCAGCAGCTTGGACAGGGGAGTCTCACCCCTCCACTTT; cdr3_aa: CASSLDRGVSPLHF
d_call: TRBD2; j_call: TRBJ2-1; v_call: TRBV7-3; clone_size: NA; cdr3_nt: TGTGCCAGCAGCTTAGGAGCGGGGGGCGGCAATGAGCAGTTCTTC; cdr3_aa: CASSLGAGGGNEQFF
d_call: NA; j_call: TRBJ1-1; v_call: TRBV5-4; clone_size: NA; cdr3_nt: TGTGCCAGCAGCTTAAGCAGGGGTAGTGGGGTTGGGCTGAACACTGAAGCTTTCTTT; cdr3_aa: CASSLSRGSGVGLNTEAFF
d_call: NA; j_call: TRBJ1-1; v_call: TRBV6-4; clone_size: NA; cdr3_nt: TGTGCCAGTGCCCAGGGGATGAACACTGAAGCTTTCTTT; cdr3_aa: CASAQGMNTEAFF
d_call: NA; j_call: TRBJ1-5; v_call: TRBV18; clone_size: NA; cdr3_nt: TGTGCCAGCTCACCACAAGAGGCTCGGGGTAGCAATCAGCCCCAGCATTTT; cdr3_aa: CASSPQEARGSNQPQHF
d_call: NA; j_call: TRBJ2-7; v_call: TRBV4-1; clone_size: NA; cdr3_nt: TGCGCCAGCAGCCAAGAGGCCGGTCTGTCAGGCTTCTACGAGCAGTACTTC; cdr3_aa: CASSQEAGLSGFYEQYF
d_call: NA; j_call: TRBJ2-2; v_call: TRBV4-1; clone_size: NA; cdr3_nt: TGCGCCAGCAGCCAAGAGGCCGTGAACACCGGGGAGCTGTTTTTT; cdr3_aa: CASSQEAVNTGELFF
d_call: NA; j_call: TRBJ2-5; v_call: TRBV14; clone_size: NA; cdr3_nt: TGTGCCAGCAGCCAGGGATACAGGCTACAAGAGACCCAGTACTTC; cdr3_aa: CASSQGYRLQETQYF
d_call: NA; j_call: TRBJ2-2; v_call: TRBV5-1; clone_size: NA; cdr3_nt: TGCGCCAGCAGCGAGATCACCGGGGAGCTGTTTTTT; cdr3_aa: CASSEITGELFF
d_call: TRBD1; j_call: TRBJ1-1; v_call: TRBV7-9; clone_size: NA; cdr3_nt: TGTGCCAGCAGCCCCCGGAGGACAGGGAATGGCACTGAAGCTTTCTTT; cdr3_aa: CASSPRRTGNGTEAFF
d_call: NA; j_call: TRBJ1-5; v_call: TRBV5-1; clone_size: NA; cdr3_nt: TGCGCCAGCAGCTTGGCTGGTGCGGGGGGCAATCAGCCCCAGCATTTT; cdr3_aa: CASSLAGAGGNQPQHF
d_call: TRBD1; j_call: TRBJ2-7; v_call: TRBV4-2; clone_size: NA; cdr3_nt: TGTGCCAGCAGCCAGACAGGGGAAGGCGAGCAGTACTTC; cdr3_aa: CASSQTGEGEQYF
d_call: NA; j_call: TRBJ2-7; v_call: TRBV12-5; clone_size: NA; cdr3_nt: TGTGCTAGTGCCCTGGACGGTGGGAGCTACGAGCAGTACTTC; cdr3_aa: CASALDGGSYEQYF
d_call: TRBD1; j_call: TRBJ2-7; v_call: TRBV15; clone_size: NA; cdr3_nt: TGTGCCACCAGCAGAGGGGACAGCCCCTACGAGCAGTACTTC; cdr3_aa: CATSRGDSPYEQYF
d_call: TRBD1; j_call: TRBJ1-1; v_call: TRBV13; clone_size: NA; cdr3_nt: TGTGCCAGCAGCAGCGACAGGGATTTGAACACTGAAGCTTTCTTT; cdr3_aa: CASSSDRDLNTEAFF
d_call: NA; j_call: TRBJ1-3; v_call: TRBV3-1/TRBV3-2; clone_size: NA; cdr3_nt: TGTGCCAGCAGCCAAGGTACTACAGGGACGTCCGGAAACACCATATATTTT; cdr3_aa: CASSQGTTGTSGNTIYF
d_call: TRBD1; j_call: TRBJ1-1; v_call: TRBV5-1; clone_size: NA; cdr3_nt: TGCGCCAGCAGCTTGGATGAGGGGGCGAACACTGAAGCTTTCTTT; cdr3_aa: CASSLDEGANTEAFF
d_call: NA; j_call: TRBJ2-3; v_call: TRBV25-1; clone_size: NA; cdr3_nt: TGTGCCAGCAGCAGGGCCTGGTCAGATACGCAGTATTTT; cdr3_aa: CASSRAWSDTQYF
d_call: NA; j_call: TRBJ2-3; v_call: TRBV5-8; clone_size: NA; cdr3_nt: TGTGCCAGCAGCTTTAAGAGAGGCACAGATACGCAGTATTTT; cdr3_aa: CASSFKRGTDTQYF
d_call: TRBD1; j_call: TRBJ2-3; v_call: TRBV7-3; clone_size: NA; cdr3_nt: TGTGCCAGCAGCTCCGGACAGGGGGCAACAGATACGCAGTATTTT; cdr3_aa: CASSSGQGATDTQYF
d_call: NA; j_call: TRBJ1-2; v_call: TRBV6-6; clone_size: NA; cdr3_nt: TGTGCCAGCAGTTACTCCCGGGAAGGAGGCTACACCTTC; cdr3_aa: CASSYSREGGYTF
d_call: TRBD1; j_call: TRBJ1-1; v_call: TRBV19; clone_size: NA; cdr3_nt: TGTGCCAGTAGTATTCAAGGGACAGGGATAAACACTGAAGCTTTCTTT; cdr3_aa: CASSIQGTGINTEAFF
d_call: NA; j_call: TRBJ1-2; v_call: TRBV12-5; clone_size: NA; cdr3_nt: TGTGCTAGTGGCTATCCGACAGACCGAGGTAACTATGGCTACACCTTC; cdr3_aa: CASGYPTDRGNYGYTF
d_call: NA; j_call: TRBJ2-1; v_call: TRBV10-3; clone_size: NA; cdr3_nt: TGTGCCATCAGTGGGGCAGGGGCCCACATTGAGCAGTTCTTC; cdr3_aa: CAISGAGAHIEQFF
d_call: NA; j_call: TRBJ2-3; v_call: TRBV3-1/TRBV3-2; clone_size: NA; cdr3_nt: TGTGCCAGCAGCCAATTTGGAGGACGTGGAGATACGCAGTATTTT; cdr3_aa: CASSQFGGRGDTQYF
d_call: NA; j_call: TRBJ1-2; v_call: TRBV5-4; clone_size: once; cdr3_nt: TGTGCCAGCAGCCCCCTGGGGGCGAGGGGCTACACCTTC; cdr3_aa: CASSPLGARGYTF
d_call: NA; j_call: TRBJ2-3; v_call: TRBV30; clone_size: NA; cdr3_nt: TGTGCCTGGAGTGTACTGGGCAGCCAGGACACAGATACGCAGTATTTT; cdr3_aa: CAWSVLGSQDTDTQYF
d_call: TRBD2; j_call: TRBJ2-3; v_call: TRBV9; clone_size: NA; cdr3_nt: TGTGCCAGCAGCGTATCAGCGGGGGGGCCATCAGATACGCAGTATTTT; cdr3_aa: CASSVSAGGPSDTQYF
d_call: NA; j_call: TRBJ1-1; v_call: TRBV18; clone_size: NA; cdr3_nt: TGTGCCAGCTCACCACCCCCTCCTGAAGCTTTCTTT; cdr3_aa: CASSPPPPEAFF
d_call: TRBD1; j_call: TRBJ1-1; v_call: TRBV6-5; clone_size: once; cdr3_nt: TGTGCCAGCAGTTGGGGACAGGGTTGGACTGAAGCTTTCTTT; cdr3_aa: CASSWGQGWTEAFF
d_call: TRBD1; j_call: TRBJ2-5; v_call: TRBV11-2; clone_size: NA; cdr3_nt: TGTGCCAGCAGCACGGACAGGGGGCGTGGAGAGACCCAGTACTTC; cdr3_aa: CASSTDRGRGETQYF
d_call: NA; j_call: TRBJ1-1; v_call: TRBV12-3/TRBV12-4; clone_size: NA; cdr3_nt: TGTGCCAGCAGCCACGGGGGGTCTGAAGCTTTCTTT; cdr3_aa: CASSHGGSEAFF
d_call: NA; j_call: TRBJ2-7; v_call: TRBV5-4; clone_size: NA; cdr3_nt: TGTGCCAACAGCTTGGACTTTAAATACGAGCAGTACTTC; cdr3_aa: CANSLDFKYEQYF
d_call: NA; j_call: TRBJ2-3; v_call: TRBV12-2; clone_size: NA; cdr3_nt: TGTGCAAGTCGACGGCAGGGGCCGCGATCAGATACGCAGTATTTT; cdr3_aa: CASRRQGPRSDTQYF
d_call: NA; j_call: TRBJ1-2; v_call: TRBV30; clone_size: once; cdr3_nt: TGTGCCTGGAGTAACCAAGGATGGGCCTATGGCTACACCTTC; cdr3_aa: CAWSNQGWAYGYTF
d_call: TRBD2; j_call: TRBJ2-1; v_call: TRBV29-1; clone_size: once; cdr3_nt: TGCAGCGTTGAAGAGGTAGCGGGGTACAATGAGCAGTTCTTC; cdr3_aa: CSVEEVAGYNEQFF
d_call: NA; j_call: TRBJ1-3; v_call: TRBV7-9; clone_size: NA; cdr3_nt: TGTGCCAGCAGTACCGGCAAGGGGGACACCATATATTTT; cdr3_aa: CASSTGKGDTIYF
d_call: NA; j_call: TRBJ1-2; v_call: TRBV19; clone_size: NA; cdr3_nt: TGTGCCAGTAGTACGTTCGGACAGAGCCTAGTCTACACCTTC; cdr3_aa: CASSTFGQSLVYTF
d_call: TRBD2; j_call: TRBJ2-3; v_call: TRBV9; clone_size: NA; cdr3_nt: TGTGCCAGCAGCACCCTAGCGGGGGAATTCACAGATACGCAGTATTTT; cdr3_aa: CASSTLAGEFTDTQYF
d_call: TRBD2; j_call: TRBJ2-2; v_call: TRBV5-5; clone_size: NA; cdr3_nt: TGTGCCAGCAGCCAGACTAGCGGGGGGGCGGTCTTCGCCGGGGAGCTGTTTTTT; cdr3_aa: CASSQTSGGAVFAGELFF
d_call: TRBD2; j_call: TRBJ2-7; v_call: TRBV30; clone_size: NA; cdr3_nt: TGTGCCTGGAGACCCCCGGGGACTAGTGGTACGTTCCAGTACTTC; cdr3_aa: CAWRPPGTSGTFQYF
d_call: NA; j_call: TRBJ1-4; v_call: TRBV6-6; clone_size: NA; cdr3_nt: TGTGCCAGCAGCCCCGACAGTACCAACGTACGCGGTGCAACTAATGAAAAACTGTTTTTT; cdr3_aa: CASSPDSTNVRGATNEKLFF
d_call: NA; j_call: TRBJ2-2; v_call: TRBV19; clone_size: NA; cdr3_nt: TGTGCCAGCGGTCAGGGAAACACCGGGGAGCTGTTTTTT; cdr3_aa: CASGQGNTGELFF
d_call: NA; j_call: TRBJ1-1; v_call: TRBV27; clone_size: once; cdr3_nt: TGTGCCAGCAGTTTGGTGGGCTACCCTCAAGCTTTCTTT; cdr3_aa: CASSLVGYPQAFF
d_call: NA; j_call: TRBJ2-5; v_call: TRBV19; clone_size: few; cdr3_nt: TGTGCCAGTAGTGCCGGGACACTCCAAGAGACCCAGTACTTC; cdr3_aa: CASSAGTLQETQYF
d_call: TRBD2; j_call: TRBJ2-2; v_call: TRBV5-1; clone_size: NA; cdr3_nt: TGCGCCAGCAGCTTGGTCCTAGCGGGCCCGAACACCGGGGAGCTGTTTTTT; cdr3_aa: CASSLVLAGPNTGELFF
d_call: TRBD1; j_call: TRBJ1-1; v_call: TRBV6-5; clone_size: NA; cdr3_nt: TGTGCCAGCAGCTCGGGACAGGGGCCCACTGAAGCTTTCTTT; cdr3_aa: CASSSGQGPTEAFF
d_call: TRBD1; j_call: TRBJ2-6; v_call: TRBV6-4; clone_size: many; cdr3_nt: TGTGCCAGCAGTGACGGGACAGGGGGCTCTGGGGCCAACGTCCTGACTTTC; cdr3_aa: CASSDGTGGSGANVLTF